The 32 T cell receptor beta chains reported below all come from one sample, sequenced in a study of T-cell reconstitution after alpha-beta-depleted transplantation in children. TCRbeta library construction was performed incorporating unique molecular identifiers. TCRdb re-called the PCR reads through MiXCR, storing one row per CDR3 protein. The table shows 300,000 to 400,000 distinct CDR3 sequences, with 15% to 20% occurring only once. The sample here was PBMCs, mostly from graft donor cells, taken 360 days after TCRalphabeta/CD19-depleted stem cell transplant. These receptor sequences come from a male patient under 10 years old who had a stem cell transplant for acute lymphoblastic leukemia, so the T cells may come from the graft donor.

The rearrangement links TRBV28 to TRBJ2-7; possibly TRBD1 for D (5 bases). This CDR3 is 12 amino acids long. Germline V gene sequence: CDR1 MDHEN, CDR2 SYDVKM. V shed 7 bases and J shed 6 bases, with 13 bases lying between them. CDR3 amino acids: CASMAQGGEQYF. CDR3 bases: TGTGCCAGCATGGCCCAGGGCGGCGAGCAGTACTTC. The full variable domain, its missing parts supplied by reference TRBV28 and TRBJ2-7, is DVKVTQSSRYLVKRTGEKVFLECVQDMDHENMFWYRQDPGLGLRLIYFSYDVKMKEKGDIPEGYSVSREKKERFSLILESASTNQTSMYLCASMAQGGEQYFGPGTRLTVT.

This clonotype was seen a handful of times. V and J are TRBV4-1 and TRBJ2-5; 8 bases line up with TRBD2. The ends lost 0 bases at V and 7 bases at J; junction bases unmatched: 13. The CDR3 runs to 17 residues. Germline V gene sequence: CDR1 MGHRA, CDR2 YSYEKL. This chain's CDR3 is CASSQESSTWAGGTQYF. The CDR3 DNA follows: TGCGCCAGCAGCCAAGAATCGTCCACCTGGGCGGGAGGGACCCAGTACTTC.

This clonotype was observed a handful of times. The gene calls are TRBV6-5 and TRBJ2-1, with a weak D call TRBD1 (5 bases). The CDR3 runs 12 residues. V lost 2 bases and J lost 10, with 9 bases in between. Looked up from germline, CDR1 is MNHEY and CDR2 is SVGAGI. CDR3 sequence reads: CASSYQGEEQFF. DNA for the CDR3: TGTGCCAGCAGTTACCAGGGTGAAGAGCAGTTCTTC.

This chain joins TRBV25-1 and TRBJ1-2, with unresolved D. This CDR3 comprises 9 residues. Trimming shortened V by 6 bases and J by 4 bases, and 0 bases separated the two germline ends. Germline CDR1 reads MGHDK; CDR2 reads SYGVNS. CDR3 coding DNA: TGTGCCAGCAGCTATGGCTACACCTTC. Encoded protein: CASSYGYTF.

J is TRBJ2-1 and V is TRBV5-1; TRBD1 agrees at 7 bases. The V gene's germline CDR1 is SGHRS and CDR2 YFSETQ. The CDR3 has 15 residues. V shed 5 bases, J shed 7 bases, and the junction held 12 bases outside the gene matches. The CDR3 reads CASRPSRGLWNEQFF. In DNA form, the CDR3 reads TGCGCCAGCAGGCCCTCCAGGGGGTTGTGGAATGAGCAGTTCTTC. The entire variable domain, with the rest obtained from reference TRBV5-1 and TRBJ2-1, is as follows: KAGVTQTPRYLIKTRGQQVTLSCSPISGHRSVSWYQQTPGQGLQFLFEYFSETQRNKGNFPGRFSGRQFSNSRSEMNVSTLELGDSALYLCASRPSRGLWNEQFFGPGTRLTVL.

This clonotype was seen a handful of times. The chain has TRBV12-3 or TRBV12-4 and TRBJ2-6; D not resolved. The length of the CDR3 is 17 residues. Trimming left V 3 bases short and J 2 bases short, with 14 bases between. CDR3 sequence reads: CASSFGPGETGANVLTF. The CDR3 nucleotides read TGTGCCAGCAGTTTTGGGCCTGGGGAAACTGGGGCCAACGTCCTGACTTTC.

This clonotype appeared a few times. The gene calls are TRBV4-3 and TRBJ2-7; tentatively, D is TRBD1 (6 bases). This CDR3 is 15 amino acids long. Trimming took off 0 bases at V and 4 bases at J, with 13 bases between the two ends. The germline V gene has CDR1 LGHNA and CDR2 YSLEER. CDR3 DNA: TGCGCCAGCAGCCAAGACCACAGGGAACGGTACGAGCAGTACTTC. Protein sequence: CASSQDHRERYEQYF.

V usage is TRBV7-2 and J usage is TRBJ2-7; D may be TRBD2 (7 bases). The germline V and J ends were trimmed by 3 bases and 3 bases, with 18 bases remaining between them. Germline V gene sequence: CDR1 SGHTA, CDR2 FQGNSA. The CDR3 has 16 residues. The CDR3 DNA reads as TGTGCCAGCAGCTTTTCCGCGCCGGGGGGCCTCTACGAGCAGTACTTC. Amino acids: CASSFSAPGGLYEQYF.

This clonotype was recorded a few times. The chain combines TRBV5-6 with TRBJ1-5; D remains ambiguous. V lost 2 bases, J lost 7 bases, and 7 bases lay in between. This CDR3 region has 12 residues. CDR1 SGHDT and CDR2 YYEEEE come from the germline V gene. CDR3 in amino acids: CASSFGRQPQHF. The CDR3 DNA reads as TGTGCCAGCAGCTTCGGGAGGCAGCCCCAGCATTTT.

This clonotype was found many times. The CDR3 loop reads CASSFEPVTTLSSEQFF. CDR3 coding DNA: TGCGCCAGCAGCTTTGAACCCGTAACTACGCTTAGTAGTGAGCAGTTCTTC. The chain has TRBV5-1 and TRBJ2-1, with D hard to call. Germline loops: CDR1 SGHRS, CDR2 YFSETQ. The germline V and J ends were trimmed by 2 bases and 9 bases, with 24 bases remaining between them. This CDR3 region has 17 residues.

The gene calls are TRBV29-1 and TRBJ1-1; D is unclear. V dropped 2 bases and J dropped 3 bases, with 22 bases sitting between them. The CDR3 is 17 amino acids. Germline CDR1 reads SQVTM; CDR2 reads ANQGSEA. Written as DNA, the CDR3 is TGCAGCGTTGAACCTTACCCCACACCCCACCCGGACACTGAAGCTTTCTTT. As protein: CSVEPYPTPHPDTEAFF.

V gene TRBV5-1 combines with J gene TRBJ2-7; D might be TRBD1 (5 bases). V lost 2 bases, J lost 3 bases, and 12 bases lay in between. The CDR3 spans 14 residues. Per germline, CDR1 SGHRS and CDR2 YFSETQ. The CDR3 protein is CASSLETAFYEQYF. DNA of the CDR3: TGCGCCAGCAGCTTAGAGACAGCGTTCTACGAGCAGTACTTC.

This clonotype came up a few times. The genes are TRBV6-2 or TRBV6-3 and TRBJ2-3; 12 bases agree with TRBD2. The ends lost 6 bases at V and 2 bases at J; junction bases unmatched: 3. The CDR3 covers 15 residues. The germline CDR1 and CDR2 sequences are MNHEY and SVGEGT. This chain's CDR3 is CASSRLAGVTDTQYF. CDR3 nucleotides: TGTGCCAGCAGCCGACTAGCGGGGGTCACAGATACGCAGTATTTT.

This clonotype was seen more than once but under ten times. The rearrangement uses TRBV20-1 and TRBJ2-1; 7 bases are a match to TRBD1. Trimming removed 6 bases from V and 0 bases from J; junction bases left unmatched: 8. The length of the CDR3 is 15 residues. Germline V gives CDR1 DFQATT, CDR2 SNEGSKA (reference sequence). CDR3 sequence (DNA): TGCAGTGCCAACAAAGACAGGGTCTCCTACAATGAGCAGTTCTTC. This codes for CSANKDRVSYNEQFF.

This clonotype was observed a few times. The chain joins TRBV19 to TRBJ2-1; weak D call: TRBD2 (5 bases). V gave up 9 bases and J gave up 0 bases, with 18 bases separating them. The CDR3 consists of 16 residues. Germline V gene data show CDR1 as LNHDA and CDR2 as SQIVND (reference sequence). The CDR3: CASYPRLGSSYNEQFF. The CDR3 region has the DNA TGTGCCAGCTACCCCCGTTTGGGGAGCTCCTACAATGAGCAGTTCTTC.

V is TRBV12-3 or TRBV12-4 and J is TRBJ2-5, with 11 bases matching TRBD2. The CDR3 spans 15 residues. V was clipped by 3 bases and J by 7 bases; unmatched bases: 7. This CDR3 is CASSFRSGRAATQYF. CDR3 sequence (DNA): TGTGCCAGCAGTTTCCGTAGCGGGAGGGCCGCGACCCAGTACTTC.

There are many counts of this clonotype. The J gene is TRBJ1-5, the V gene TRBV5-1; no definite D call. The CDR3 loop spans 14 amino acids. V lost 4 bases, J lost 6 bases, and 14 bases lay in between. Per germline, CDR1 SGHRS and CDR2 YFSETQ. This CDR3 reads CASSRLWGGQPQHF. DNA of the CDR3: TGCGCCAGCAGCCGCCTGTGGGGAGGTCAGCCCCAGCATTTT.

This clonotype has at least ten counts. V usage is TRBV10-3 and J usage is TRBJ2-7, with D possibly matching TRBD2 (6 bases). Looked up from germline, CDR1 is ENHRY and CDR2 is SYGVKD. The CDR3 spans 14 residues. The V end lost 0 bases, the J end lost 7 bases, and 13 bases lay between the germline ends. The CDR3 region has the DNA TGTGCCATCAGTGAGTCGGGGGGTCCGAGAGAGCAGTACTTC. It translates to CAISESGGPREQYF.

This clonotype was detected only a few times. The J gene is TRBJ2-7, the V gene TRBV28, with D possibly matching TRBD1 (5 bases). V was pared by 6 bases and J by 2 bases, with 8 bases between. This CDR3 spans 12 amino acids. Germline lookup yields CDR1 MDHEN and CDR2 SYDVKM. The CDR3 DNA is TGTGCCAGCAGAGACAGCACCTACGAGCAGTACTTC. Translating gives CASRDSTYEQYF.

This chain links TRBV29-1 with TRBJ2-7; D gene ambiguous. This CDR3 region has 13 residues. Per germline, CDR1 SQVTM and CDR2 ANQGSEA. V dropped 8 bases and J dropped 0 bases, with 14 bases sitting between them. CDR3 sequence (DNA): TGCAGCTTTTCCCCGTGGGGCTCCTACGAGCAGTACTTC. Translated: CSFSPWGSYEQYF.

There are a few counts of this clonotype. This rearrangement joins TRBV10-3 to TRBJ2-6; D is unclear. V was clipped by 4 bases and J by 1 base, with 8 bases between them. Germline assignment: CDR1 ENHRY and CDR2 SYGVKD. The CDR3 spans 15 residues. The CDR3 here is CAISGSTSGANVLTF. CDR3 sequence (DNA): TGTGCCATCAGTGGCAGTACGTCTGGGGCCAACGTCCTGACTTTC.

V and J are TRBV7-2 and TRBJ1-2, with 7 bases matching TRBD1. CDR3 length: 16 amino acids. Per the germline V gene, CDR1 is SGHTA and CDR2 is FQGNSA. Trimming at V came to 1 base and at J to 4 bases, leaving 9 bases not matched to a gene. CDR3: CASSLGRQGSGYGYTF. CDR3 nucleotide sequence: TGTGCCAGCAGCTTAGGAAGACAGGGATCCGGCTATGGCTACACCTTC.

CDR3 sequence reads: CSVEGTSGYHTDTQYF. Written as DNA, the CDR3 is TGCAGCGTTGAGGGGACTAGCGGATACCACACAGATACGCAGTATTTT. J is TRBJ2-3 and V is TRBV29-1; 11 bases fit TRBD2. CDR3 length: 16 amino acids. CDR1 SQVTM and CDR2 ANQGSEA come from the germline V gene. The ends lost 3 bases at V and 2 bases at J; junction bases unmatched: 7.

The chain joins TRBV11-3 to TRBJ2-7; 12 nucleotides match TRBD2. Germline CDR1 reads SGHNT; CDR2 reads YENEEA. The V and J ends lost 5 bases and 6 bases, in that order; junction bases with no gene match: 8. CDR3 length equals 15 residues. The CDR3 sequence: CASSPRLAGASEQYF. CDR3 sequence (DNA): TGTGCCAGCAGCCCCAGACTAGCGGGAGCTTCCGAGCAGTACTTC.

This clonotype was found a few times. This chain uses TRBV15 with TRBJ2-1, with TRBD2 matching over 7 bases. The length of the CDR3 is 15 residues. Germline loops: CDR1 LNHNV, CDR2 YYDKDF (reference sequence). Trimming at V came to 4 bases and at J to 7 bases, leaving 10 bases not matched to a gene. The CDR3 DNA follows: TGTGCCACCAGCATCGGGGGGTTCGGTGGGAATGAGCAGTTCTTC. Encoded protein: CATSIGGFGGNEQFF.

This clonotype was seen ten or more times. The chain recombines TRBV10-3 with TRBJ2-7; possibly TRBD2 for D (5 bases). Germline values: CDR1 ENHRY, CDR2 SYGVKD. V shed 3 bases and J shed 7 bases, with 10 bases lying between them. The CDR3 is 12 amino acids. The CDR3: CAISDSAGEQYF. DNA for the CDR3: TGTGCCATCAGTGATTCGGCGGGTGAGCAGTACTTC.

The chain joins TRBV29-1 to TRBJ2-3, with 10 bases lining up with TRBD1. There are 15 residues in the CDR3. Germline V gene lookup returns CDR1 SQVTM and CDR2 ANQGSEA. The ends lost 8 bases at V and 4 bases at J; junction bases unmatched: 12. The CDR3 sequence: CSTDYDRGPPDTQYF. The CDR3 coding sequence is TGCAGCACGGATTATGACAGGGGGCCCCCAGATACGCAGTATTTT.

This clonotype was counted many times. The CDR3 region is CASKRLAGAPETQYF. CDR3 nucleotides: TGCGCCAGCAAGAGACTAGCGGGAGCCCCAGAGACCCAGTACTTC. This chain connects TRBV5-1 to TRBJ2-5; 12 positions match TRBD2. CDR1 is SGHRS, CDR2 YFSETQ, per germline. Trimming removed 6 bases from V and 4 bases from J; junction bases left unmatched: 7. CDR3 length: 15 residues. Based on the CDR3 plus reference TRBV5-1 and TRBJ2-5, the full variable domain is KAGVTQTPRYLIKTRGQQVTLSCSPISGHRSVSWYQQTPGQGLQFLFEYFSETQRNKGNFPGRFSGRQFSNSRSEMNVSTLELGDSALYLCASKRLAGAPETQYFGPGTRLLVL.

Here the CDR3 reads CSVCEPAYEQYF. As DNA, the CDR3 is TGCAGCGTTTGCGAGCCAGCCTACGAGCAGTACTTC. The chain recombines TRBV29-1 with TRBJ2-7; the D is unclear. The CDR3 runs 12 residues. In germline, CDR1 is SQVTM, CDR2 ANQGSEA. V was clipped by 5 bases and J by 2 bases, with 10 bases between them.

This clonotype turned up a few times. The chain joins TRBV15 to TRBJ1-2; D gene ambiguous. Germline V gives CDR1 LNHNV, CDR2 YYDKDF (reference sequence). V was clipped by 5 bases and J by 5 bases, with 6 bases between them. CDR3 length equals 11 residues. The CDR3: CATSGLYGYTF. The DNA for the CDR3 is TGTGCCACCAGCGGTCTATATGGCTACACCTTC.

This clonotype was seen a handful of times. This chain connects TRBV24-1 to TRBJ2-2, with D perhaps matching TRBD1 or TRBD2 (5 bases each). CDR3 length: 18 residues. V dropped 7 bases and J dropped 3 bases, with 23 bases sitting between them. Germline CDR1 KGHDR, CDR2 SFDVKD. Here the CDR3 DNA reads TGTGCCACCAGCGGGGACGGGCCACTTCGTACGGACACCGGGGAGCTGTTTTTT. Translation: CATSGDGPLRTDTGELFF.

This clonotype appeared a few times. The chain is built from TRBV27 and TRBJ2-6, with D perhaps matching TRBD2 (5 bases). Germline V gene sequence: CDR1 MNHEY, CDR2 SMNVEV (reference sequence). The CDR3 runs to 18 residues. Trimming cost V 8 bases and J 0 bases, with 20 bases left between them. This CDR3 is CASGLSGILLSGANVLTF. The CDR3 DNA sequence: TGTGCCAGCGGACTCTCCGGGATCCTTCTCTCTGGGGCCAACGTCCTGACTTTC.